Reported below is one TCR beta chain. Its target is unknown. The data were produced by immunoSEQ multiplex PCR, yet TCRdb's version contains in-frame clones alone and is incomplete. This sample yields 200,000 to 250,000 clones, of which 83% are seen a single time; roughly 5.4% belongs to the top ten. The sample belongs to a study of cytomegalovirus exposure and HLA in healthy donors. General study points: Confirmation was obtained in vitro that a few CMV-associated chains are specific for CMV antigens.

The V gene's germline CDR1 is SGHRS and CDR2 YFSETQ. Trimming removed 4 bases at V and 1 base at J, with 18 bases between. The CDR3 is made up of 16 amino acids. The rearrangement uses TRBV5-1 and TRBJ2-7; TRBD2 might be the D (6 bases). This TCR was sampled from a woman between 18 and 29 years old in good health and CMV-seronegative. Input material: PBMCs. CDR3 nucleotide sequence: TGCGCCAGCAGCCACCGGGTTACGGGGACTTCCTACGAGCAGTACTTC. Protein: CASSHRVTGTSYEQYF.